These 4 T cell receptor beta chains share one sample of origin, sequenced in a study of spatial heterogeneity in lung cancer. TCRdb analysed the 5' RACE reads with MiXCR anew, one entry per CDR3 protein. This repertoire shows about 41,000 distinct CDR3 sequences, about 10% found once; its top ten account for 15% to 20%. The sample's time point: blood at routine non-recurrence follow-up after resection. The sequencing used PBMCs, collected at follow-up. The receptor set was obtained from a female donor with early-stage non-small cell lung cancer.

This clonotype has just a few counts. The chain uses TRBV27 and TRBJ2-1, with TRBD2 matching over 10 bases. The CDR3 totals 16 residues. Germline values: CDR1 MNHEY, CDR2 SMNVEV (reference sequence). Trimming cost V 5 bases and J 9 bases; bases outside gene matches: 13. The CDR3 region is CASSPSGGEVYGEQFF. CDR3 bases: TGTGCCAGCAGTCCCAGCGGGGGGGAGGTTTACGGTGAGCAGTTCTTC.

The chain has TRBV24-1 and TRBJ2-1; 10 bases fit TRBD1. The CDR3 is 13 residues long. Trimming at V came to 10 bases and at J to 4 bases, leaving 3 bases not matched to a gene. Germline V gives CDR1 KGHDR, CDR2 SFDVKD. The CDR3, as DNA: TGTGCCACGGGGGGACAGGGGTACAATGAGCAGTTCTTC. Protein product: CATGGQGYNEQFF.

This clonotype occurred many times. CDR3 in DNA: TGTGCCAGCAGCTCGACAGGGGGGCGGGAAAAACTGTTTTTT. As protein: CASSSTGGREKLFF. The V and J genes are TRBV7-2 and TRBJ1-4, with 9 positions matching TRBD1. Germline V lookup: CDR1 SGHTA, CDR2 FQGNSA. CDR3 length equals 14 residues. V lost 4 bases, J lost 8 bases, and 5 bases stayed unmatched.

The sample holds a few counts of this clonotype. The chain joins TRBV7-2 to TRBJ2-7; D uncertain. The CDR3 totals 14 residues. Deletions cut 1 base from V and 0 bases from J, with 7 bases between. Germline lookup yields CDR1 SGHTA and CDR2 FQGNSA. CDR3 amino acids: CASSLGVNSYEQYF. Here the CDR3 DNA reads TGTGCCAGCAGCTTAGGGGTTAACTCCTACGAGCAGTACTTC.